This passage covers 23 T cell receptor beta chains from one sample sequenced in a study of shared clonotypes between healthy human individuals. The method was immunoSEQ multiplex PCR; TCRdb's version includes in-frame clones alone and lacks a portion of them. The data contain some 2,000,000 clones, approximately 94% of them singletons. Naive CD8 cells were CD45RO-negative, positively selected for CCR7, excluding terminally differentiated effector memory CD45RA+ cells. The specimen was naive CD8+ T cells sorted from blood. These receptors came from a man younger than 35 in good health.

Concerning this clone: Other DNA sequences from this sample encode an identical CDR3 as well. The CDR3 DNA follows: TGCGCCAGCAGCCAACAGTCGAGCTACGAGCAGTACTTC. Translation: CASSQQSSYEQYF. V gene TRBV4-1 combines with J gene TRBJ2-7; D not resolved. CDR1 MGHRA and CDR2 YSYEKL come from the germline V gene. This CDR3 is built from 13 residues. The V and J ends lost 2 bases and 3 bases respectively, with 8 bases between them.

This clone was counted a few times. The sample has other DNA sequences that encode this CDR3 too. The CDR3 bases are TGTGCCAGCAGTTACGGAGGGAGCTATGGCTACACCTTC. Amino acid sequence: CASSYGGSYGYTF. This rearrangement joins TRBV6-5 to TRBJ1-2, with no clear D. V lost 2 bases and J 4 bases, leaving 8 bases between the germline ends. This CDR3 is built from 13 residues. Germline CDR1 reads MNHEY; CDR2 reads SVGAGI.

The rearrangement joins TRBV25-1 to TRBJ2-1, with 9 positions matching TRBD1. This CDR3 comprises 16 residues. Trimming at V came to 3 bases and at J to 3 bases, leaving 6 bases not matched to a gene. Germline V gives CDR1 MGHDK, CDR2 SYGVNS. This chain's CDR3 is CASSEAGTGNYNEQFF. The DNA for the CDR3 is TGTGCCAGCAGTGAGGCGGGGACAGGGAACTACAATGAGCAGTTCTTC.

The chain has TRBV27 and TRBJ2-7; a weak D match, TRBD1 (6 bases). V lost 2 bases, J lost 2 bases, and 10 bases lay in between. In germline, CDR1 is MNHEY, CDR2 SMNVEV (reference sequence). The CDR3 length is 14 residues. The CDR3 sequence is CASSLIGQTYEQYF. For the CDR3, the DNA is TGTGCCAGCAGTTTAATAGGACAGACCTACGAGCAGTACTTC.

J is TRBJ1-5 and V is TRBV14; D call uncertain. The CDR3 runs to 14 residues. Deletions cut 0 bases from V and 3 bases from J, with 6 bases between. CDR1 and CDR2 from the germline V gene are SGHDN and FVKESK. CDR3 residues: CASSQEGFNQPQHF. The CDR3 DNA sequence: TGTGCCAGCAGCCAAGAGGGTTTCAATCAGCCCCAGCATTTT.

This clone was seen just once. This chain uses TRBV28 with TRBJ1-3; D unclear. CDR3 length equals 19 residues. CDR1 is MDHEN, CDR2 SYDVKM, per germline. V was shortened by 6 bases and J by 0 bases, with 24 bases between the two germline ends. In DNA, the CDR3 is TGTGCCAGCAGCCAAAACGACCTTCGGACGGGGAGCTCTGGAAACACCATATATTTT. Translating gives CASSQNDLRTGSSGNTIYF.

For the CDR3, the DNA is TGTACGTTAAAGGGGTCTGGGGCCAACGTCCTGACTTTC. Translation: CTLKGSGANVLTF. V gene TRBV2 combines with J gene TRBJ2-6; a weak D match, TRBD1 (5 bases). The CDR3 totals 13 residues. Germline values: CDR1 SNHLY, CDR2 FYNNEI.

The chain is built from TRBV6-5 and TRBJ2-7; 8 positions match TRBD1. Germline V gives CDR1 MNHEY, CDR2 SVGAGI. The ends lost 0 bases at V and 2 bases at J; junction bases unmatched: 6. This CDR3 has 16 residues. The CDR3 sequence: CASSYSSRGPPYEQYF. The CDR3 DNA is TGTGCCAGCAGTTACTCGTCCAGGGGGCCCCCCTACGAGCAGTACTTC.

This chain uses TRBV7-9 with TRBJ2-7; TRBD1 matches at 10 bases. Germline V lookup: CDR1 SEHNR, CDR2 FQNEAQ (reference sequence). Trimming at V came to 6 bases and at J to 3 bases, leaving 2 bases not matched to a gene. The CDR3 length is 13 residues. CDR3 amino acids: CASRGDRGYEQYF. In DNA, the CDR3 is TGTGCCAGCAGAGGGGACAGGGGCTACGAGCAGTACTTC.

The chain carries TRBV19 and TRBJ1-1; perhaps TRBD1 as D (6 bases). This CDR3 comprises 13 residues. Germline-derived CDR1 and CDR2 are LNHDA and SQIVND (reference sequence). V lost 6 bases and J lost 4, with 12 bases in between. For the CDR3, the DNA is TGTGCCAGTAGCGCAGGGGTGAGCACTGAAGCTTTCTTT. Protein: CASSAGVSTEAFF.

The chain carries TRBV11-2 and TRBJ2-7; maybe TRBD1 (6 bases). CDR1 and CDR2 (germline): SGHAT, FQNNGV. V was pared by 2 bases and J by 2 bases, with 7 bases between. CDR3 size: 13 residues. CDR3 region: CASSLYRAYEQYF. In nucleotides, the CDR3 is TGTGCCAGCAGCTTATACAGGGCCTACGAGCAGTACTTC.

The chain recombines TRBV5-4 with TRBJ2-7; weak D call: TRBD2 (7 bases). The V end was cut by 0 bases, the J end by 7 bases, with 14 bases between. Per the germline V gene, CDR1 is SGHNT and CDR2 is YYREEE (reference sequence). The CDR3 runs to 14 residues. CDR3 coding DNA: TGTGCCAGCAGCTTGGTCGGGGGGCCCATTGAGCAGTACTTC. Its protein is CASSLVGGPIEQYF.

The genes are TRBV11-3 and TRBJ2-2; the D gene is possibly TRBD1 (5 bases). V was trimmed by 4 bases and J by 6 bases, leaving 12 bases between them. The germline gives CDR1 SGHNT, CDR2 YENEEA. The CDR3 contains 14 residues. This chain's CDR3 is CASSSPLGPGELFF. The CDR3 region has the DNA TGTGCCAGCAGCTCACCCCTGGGGCCCGGGGAGCTGTTTTTT. Looking up the rest from reference TRBV11-3 and TRBJ2-2 gives the full variable domain: EAGVVQSPRYKIIEKKQPVAFWCNPISGHNTLYWYLQNLGQGPELLIRYENEEAVDDSQLPKDRFSAERLKGVDSTLKIQPAELGDSAVYLCASSSPLGPGELFFGEGSRLTVL.

The rearrangement joins TRBV28 to TRBJ2-3; TRBD2 is a possible D gene (6 bases). Germline assignment: CDR1 MDHEN and CDR2 SYDVKM. V was cut by 2 bases and J by 0 bases, with 9 bases left in between. CDR3 size: 15 residues. CDR3 coding DNA: TGTGCCAGCAGTTTAGCGGGGCCTAGCACAGATACGCAGTATTTT. Its protein is CASSLAGPSTDTQYF.

The chain combines TRBV6-6 with TRBJ1-1; a weak D match, TRBD1 (5 bases). Germline V gene data show CDR1 as MNHNY and CDR2 as SVGAGI (reference sequence). This CDR3 comprises 15 residues. The germline V and J ends were trimmed by 0 bases and 1 base, with 9 bases remaining between them. This CDR3 is CASSYSTQGNTEAFF. CDR3 coding DNA: TGTGCCAGCAGTTACTCGACGCAGGGGAACACTGAAGCTTTCTTT.

The chain employs TRBV28 and TRBJ2-3, with 12 bases lining up with TRBD2. CDR3 length: 16 amino acids. J was trimmed by 6 bases and V by 4 bases; bases with no gene match: 8. Per germline, CDR1 MDHEN and CDR2 SYDVKM. The CDR3 DNA is TGTGCCAGCAGTTCCACTACAGGACTAGCGGGGGATACGCAGTATTTT. Translation: CASSSTTGLAGDTQYF.

This chain links TRBV20-1 with TRBJ2-7; no firm D call. The V and J ends lost 1 base and 7 bases respectively, with 8 bases between them. Germline CDR1 reads DFQATT; CDR2 reads SNEGSKA (reference sequence). CDR3 size: 11 residues. The CDR3 nucleotides are TGCAGTGCTAGAGCAACGACAGAGCAGTACTTC. Translated: CSARATTEQYF.

The genes are TRBV4-1 and TRBJ1-1, with D possibly being TRBD1 (5 bases). V was shortened by 2 bases and J by 6 bases, with 10 bases between the two germline ends. Germline CDR1 and CDR2: MGHRA and YSYEKL. The CDR3 contains 13 residues. The CDR3 region is CASSQPRVPEAFF. For the CDR3, the DNA is TGCGCCAGCAGCCAACCCAGGGTTCCTGAAGCTTTCTTT.

V and J are TRBV7-3 and TRBJ2-1; D not resolved. Per germline, CDR1 SGHTA and CDR2 FQGTGA. CDR3 length: 16 residues. Trimming cost V 2 bases and J 2 bases, with 13 bases left between them. This CDR3 is CASSLGRQRPYNEQFF. In DNA, the CDR3 is TGTGCCAGCAGCTTAGGGCGGCAGCGCCCCTACAATGAGCAGTTCTTC.

The gene calls are TRBV4-1 and TRBJ2-7; the D is unclear. CDR3 length: 14 amino acids. Germline V gene lookup returns CDR1 MGHRA and CDR2 YSYEKL. V lost 1 base, J lost 4 bases, and 11 bases lay in between. The CDR3 spells CASSQGTVRYEQYF. For the CDR3, the DNA is TGCGCCAGCAGCCAAGGAACAGTGCGGTACGAGCAGTACTTC.

The chain has TRBV27 and TRBJ1-5; 7 bases are shared with TRBD1. CDR3 size: 15 residues. The V gene end was trimmed by 7 bases and the J gene end by 0 bases; junction bases not matched to a gene: 6. Germline CDR1 MNHEY, CDR2 SMNVEV (reference sequence). In nucleotides, the CDR3 is TGTGCCAGCATGGAGGGGGCAGGTAGCAATCAGCCCCAGCATTTT. This codes for CASMEGAGSNQPQHF.

CDR3 bases: TGTGCCAGCAGCGTAACTCAGGGAGGGGAGTACGAGCAGTACTTC. This encodes CASSVTQGGEYEQYF. This rearrangement joins TRBV9 to TRBJ2-7, with 7 bases identical to TRBD2. V shed 1 base, J shed 4 bases, and the junction held 8 bases outside the gene matches. CDR3 length: 15 amino acids. CDR1 and CDR2 (germline): SGDLS, YYNGEE.

This chain links TRBV7-9 with TRBJ1-4, with a possible D match to TRBD1 (6 bases). Germline V gene data show CDR1 as SEHNR and CDR2 as FQNEAQ (reference sequence). V was trimmed by 4 bases and J by 0 bases, leaving 12 bases between them. The CDR3 covers 16 residues. Here the CDR3 DNA reads TGTGCCAGCAGCTGGGGGGCCCTTGCAACTAATGAAAAACTGTTTTTT. Encoded protein: CASSWGALATNEKLFF.